A single T cell receptor beta chain is shown here with its context. Its antigen is unknown. Before any sequencing was done, the ViraFEST assay used viral peptide pools to expand antigen-specific CD4+ T cells. The culture ran for 10 days before CD4+ T cells were isolated. Vaccinated participants had no history of SARS-CoV-2 infection and tested negative for nucleocapsid antibodies. Half the medium was replaced with IL-2 medium on days 3 and 7. Clones were read by immunoSEQ multiplex PCR, and TCRdb kept only the in-frame ones, dropping some. This table has 50,000 or so clones, about four fifths appearing once. The source of the sample is a study of vaccination effects on CD4 cells after COVID-19. The CDR3 is made up of 15 amino acids. V trimming: 4 bases; J trimming: 5 bases; junction bases outside the gene matches: 7. Germline V CDR1 and CDR2: SGHTA, FQGNSA.

The rearrangement links TRBV7-2 to TRBJ2-5; 10 bases fit TRBD2. Sample: CD4+ T cells from PBMCs cultured with HCoV-OC43 spike peptides, taken before COVID-19 vaccination. Subset reported: HCoV-OC43 spike overlapping peptide pool stimulation. The clonotype originates from a human donor who received a COVID-19 vaccine. The CDR3 here is CASSSRGSGGETQYF. The CDR3 nucleotides read TGTGCCAGCAGCTCAAGGGGTAGCGGGGGGGAGACCCAGTACTTC.